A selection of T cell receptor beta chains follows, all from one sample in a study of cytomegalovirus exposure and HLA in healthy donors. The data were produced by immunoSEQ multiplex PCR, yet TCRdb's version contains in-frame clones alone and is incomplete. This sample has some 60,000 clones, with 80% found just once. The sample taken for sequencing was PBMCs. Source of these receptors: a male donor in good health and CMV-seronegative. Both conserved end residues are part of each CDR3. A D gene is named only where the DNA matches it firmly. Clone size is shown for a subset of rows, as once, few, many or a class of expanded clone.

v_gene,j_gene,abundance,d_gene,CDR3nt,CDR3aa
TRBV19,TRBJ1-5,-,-,TGTGCCAGTAGTGAGGACTTGGGTCAGCCCCAGCATTTT,CASSEDLGQPQHF
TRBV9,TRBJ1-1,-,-,TGTGCCAGCAGCGTATCGGCGGAGAACACTGAAGCTTTCTTT,CASSVSAENTEAFF
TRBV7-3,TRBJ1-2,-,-,TGTGCCAGCAGCATAGGGGGGGGTCGCGGCTACACCTTC,CASSIGGGRGYTF
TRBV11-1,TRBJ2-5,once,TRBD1,TGTGCCAGCAGCCCGCATCGGACAGGAGAAGAGACCCAGTACTTC,CASSPHRTGEETQYF
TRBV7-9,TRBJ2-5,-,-,TGTTCCAGCAGCTTAACTTCGAGCACCCAAGAGACCCAGTACTTC,CSSSLTSSTQETQYF
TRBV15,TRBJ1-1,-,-,TGTGCCACCAGTCAAACACTGAACACTGAAGCTTTCTTT,CATSQTLNTEAFF
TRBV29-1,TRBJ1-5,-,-,TGCAGCGTTGGGGACATCGGGCAGCCCCAGCATTTT,CSVGDIGQPQHF
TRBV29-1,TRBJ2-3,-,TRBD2,TGCAGCGTTGTGAATCCGACTAGCGGGGGGGATACGCAGTATTTT,CSVVNPTSGGDTQYF
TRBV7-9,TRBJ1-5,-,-,TGTGCCAGCAGCCCAGCAGGGTTGGCAGGGGTGAGCAATCAGCCCCAGCATTTT,CASSPAGLAGVSNQPQHF
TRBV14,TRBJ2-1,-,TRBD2,TGTGCCAGCAGGAGACTAGCGGGGGATTACAATGAGCAGTTCTTC,CASRRLAGDYNEQFF
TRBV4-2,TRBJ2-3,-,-,TGTGCCAGCAGCCAACCGGGGTTCACACATACAGATACGCAGTATTTT,CASSQPGFTHTDTQYF
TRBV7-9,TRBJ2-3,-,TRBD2,TGTGCCAGCAGCCACCCAGCGGGGGCGAGCACAGATACGCAGTATTTT,CASSHPAGASTDTQYF
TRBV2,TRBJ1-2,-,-,TGTGCCAGCAGTGCTTTTGAGGGATTGGACTATGGCTACACCTTC,CASSAFEGLDYGYTF
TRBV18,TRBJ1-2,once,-,TGTGCCAGCTCACTTGGTGTGGGGGCTGTCTATGGCTACACCTTC,CASSLGVGAVYGYTF
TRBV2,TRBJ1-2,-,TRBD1,TGTGCCAGCAGAGGCACCGGGACAGCTTACTATGGCTACACCTTC,CASRGTGTAYYGYTF
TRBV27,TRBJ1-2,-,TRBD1,TGTGCCAGCAGCAGAGACAGGGCCGCATTGGGGGGCTACACCTTC,CASSRDRAALGGYTF
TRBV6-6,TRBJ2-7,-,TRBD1,TGTGCCAGCTGGAACTCCGGGACAGCTCACTACGAGCAGTACTTC,CASWNSGTAHYEQYF
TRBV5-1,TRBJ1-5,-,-,TGCGCCAGCTCTATAGGAGGGGAAAATCAGCCCCAGCATTTT,CASSIGGENQPQHF
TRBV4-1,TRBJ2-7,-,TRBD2,TGCGCCAGCAGCCAAGATGCCACGGGGGGAACCTACGAGCAGTACTTC,CASSQDATGGTYEQYF
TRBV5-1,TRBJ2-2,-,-,TGCGCCAGCAGCTTAGTGGGACTCCTGAACACCGGGGAGCTGTTTTTT,CASSLVGLLNTGELFF
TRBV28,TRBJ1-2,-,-,TGTGCCAGCCGGGCAGGGGCGAACTATGGCTACACCTTC,CASRAGANYGYTF
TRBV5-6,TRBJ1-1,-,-,TGTGCCAGCAGCGATCAGGGAGGGGGCACTGAAGCTTTCTTT,CASSDQGGGTEAFF
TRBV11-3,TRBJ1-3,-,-,TGTGCCAGCAGCTTAGGGCACCTCGAGGACACCATATATTTT,CASSLGHLEDTIYF
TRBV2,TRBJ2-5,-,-,TGTGCCAGCAACCGGGACACTAAAGAGACCCAGTACTTC,CASNRDTKETQYF
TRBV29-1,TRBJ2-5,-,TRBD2,TGCAGCGTTCAGGGACTAGCCGAGACCCAGTACTTC,CSVQGLAETQYF
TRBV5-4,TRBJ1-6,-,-,TGTGCCAGCAGCTTGGCCGGGGGGGTTTCTAATTCACCCCTCCACTTT,CASSLAGGVSNSPLHF
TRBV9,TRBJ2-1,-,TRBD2,TGTGCCAGCAGCATCTCCGGGACTAGCGGGGGTGAGCAGTTCTTC,CASSISGTSGGEQFF
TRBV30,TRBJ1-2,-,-,TGTGCCTGGAGTGTACGCGGGCCTCAGGGGGGCTACACCTTC,CAWSVRGPQGGYTF
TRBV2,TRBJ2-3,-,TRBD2,TGTGCCAGCGTAGGACTAGCGGGGACCACAGATACGCAGTATTTT,CASVGLAGTTDTQYF
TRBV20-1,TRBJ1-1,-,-,TGCAGTGCTCCCCTTCAGACTGAAGCTTTCTTT,CSAPLQTEAFF
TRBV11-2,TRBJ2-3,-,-,TGTGCCAGCAGCCCGAGTAGCACAGATACGCAGTATTTT,CASSPSSTDTQYF
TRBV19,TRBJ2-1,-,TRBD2,TGTGCCAGTAGAATAGCGGGGGGCAGCTCCTACAATGAGCAGTTCTTC,CASRIAGGSSYNEQFF
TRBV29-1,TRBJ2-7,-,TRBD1,TGCAGCGTTGACCGGACAGGGGCTGTTTACGAGCAGTACTTC,CSVDRTGAVYEQYF
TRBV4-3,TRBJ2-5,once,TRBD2,TGCGCCAGCAGCCAAGCCGGGGGGGCGGGGGAGCAGTACTTC,CASSQAGGAGEQYF
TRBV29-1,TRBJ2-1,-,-,TGCAGCGTTGAATCTGGCGACAGGAGCTCCTACAATGAGCAGTTCTTC,CSVESGDRSSYNEQFF
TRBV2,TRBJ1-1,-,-,TGTGCCAGCAGTGAACGTCGGGACACTGAAGCTTTCTTT,CASSERRDTEAFF
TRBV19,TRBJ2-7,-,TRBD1,TGTGCCAGTAGTGGTGGGACAGATCCCTACGAGCAGTACTTC,CASSGGTDPYEQYF
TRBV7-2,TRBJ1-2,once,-,TGTGCCAGCAGCTACGACAGTGTCGGTGGCTACACCTTC,CASSYDSVGGYTF
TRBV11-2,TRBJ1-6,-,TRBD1,TGTGCCAGCAGCTTAGACCAGGGACAGGGGGGGAATTCACCCCTCCACTTT,CASSLDQGQGGNSPLHF
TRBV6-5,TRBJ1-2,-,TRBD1,TGTGCCAGCAGTCCTGGACAGGGGCTCGGCTATGGCTACACCTTC,CASSPGQGLGYGYTF
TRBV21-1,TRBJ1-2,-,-,TGTGCCAGCAGCAAAACCGGGACAGGGCTTAACTATGGCTACACCTTC,CASSKTGTGLNYGYTF
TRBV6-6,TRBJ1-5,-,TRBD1,TGTGCCAGCAGTTACTCTGGCAGGGGGCAATCGCCCCAGCATTTT,CASSYSGRGQSPQHF
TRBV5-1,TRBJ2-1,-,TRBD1,TGCGCCAGCAGCTTTTTCCGGGACAGTTCCTCACGGGCCTACAATGAGCAGTTCTTC,CASSFFRDSSSRAYNEQFF
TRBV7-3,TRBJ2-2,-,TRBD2,TGTGCCAGCAGCATTAACCTAGCGGGGGGGCAGGCCGGGGAGCTGTTTTTT,CASSINLAGGQAGELFF
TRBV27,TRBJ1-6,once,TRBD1,TGTGCCAGCAGTGAGGACAGGGGGGATGATTCACCCCTCCACTTT,CASSEDRGDDSPLHF
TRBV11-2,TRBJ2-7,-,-,TGTGCCAGCAGCTTAATCTCGCGGAACTCCTACGAGCAGTACTTC,CASSLISRNSYEQYF
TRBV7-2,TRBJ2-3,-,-,TGTGCCAGCAGCTTAGGGCAGGGGATAGATACGCAGTATTTT,CASSLGQGIDTQYF
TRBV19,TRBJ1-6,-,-,TGTGCCAGTGCCGCGGGAGCAACCTATAATTCACCCCTCCACTTT,CASAAGATYNSPLHF
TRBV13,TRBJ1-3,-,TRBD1,TGTGCCAGCAGCGCAGGACAGGATACAGTTGGAAACACCATATATTTT,CASSAGQDTVGNTIYF
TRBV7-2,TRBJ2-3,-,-,TGTGCCAGTCTTCAGGCGGGGCACAGCACAGATACGCAGTATTTT,CASLQAGHSTDTQYF
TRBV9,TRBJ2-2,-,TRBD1,TGTGCCAGCAGCGCCGAGACAGGGCGGAAGGAGCTGTTTTTT,CASSAETGRKELFF
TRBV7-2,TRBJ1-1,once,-,TGTGCCAGCAGCGGAGCAACGGCGAACACTGAAGCTTTCTTT,CASSGATANTEAFF
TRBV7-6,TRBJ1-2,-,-,TGTGCCAGCAGCGCCCCAGGGAAAAATGGCTACACCTTC,CASSAPGKNGYTF
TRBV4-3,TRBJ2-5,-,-,TGCGCCAGCAGCCCATCTAGCGTTTGGGAGACCCAGTACTTC,CASSPSSVWETQYF